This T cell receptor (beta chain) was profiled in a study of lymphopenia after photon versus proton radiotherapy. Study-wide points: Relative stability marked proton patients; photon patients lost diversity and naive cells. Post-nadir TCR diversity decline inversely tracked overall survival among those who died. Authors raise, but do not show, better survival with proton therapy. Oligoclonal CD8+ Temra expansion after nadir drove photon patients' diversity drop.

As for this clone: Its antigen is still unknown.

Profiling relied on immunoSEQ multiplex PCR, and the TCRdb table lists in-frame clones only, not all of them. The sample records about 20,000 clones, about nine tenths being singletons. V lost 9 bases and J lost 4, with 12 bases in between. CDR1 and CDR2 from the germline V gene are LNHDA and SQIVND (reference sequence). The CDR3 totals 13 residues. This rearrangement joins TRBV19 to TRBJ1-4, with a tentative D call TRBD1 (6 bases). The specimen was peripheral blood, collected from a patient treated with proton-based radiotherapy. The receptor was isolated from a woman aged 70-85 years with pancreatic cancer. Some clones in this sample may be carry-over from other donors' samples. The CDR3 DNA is TGTGCCAGCCGGACAGCTTATAATGAAAAACTGTTTTTT. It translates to CASRTAYNEKLFF.